What follows describes a single TCR beta chain. Its antigen is unknown. The table came from immunoSEQ multiplex PCR; TCRdb's copy has only in-frame clones and leaves some out. Counted here are more than 150,000 clones, around 87% occurring once; the ten biggest clones make up about a tenth. Whether given at about 4 or about 12 weeks, second doses were pooled. The sample belongs to a study of T cell responses to AZD1222 COVID-19 vaccine. Overall study results and limits: Reports indicate that nearly half of spike-specific TCRs are directed at unmutated variant regions. Distributed over spike, vaccine-associated CD4 TCRs predominated at 160-218 and 743-854.

The germline V gene encodes CDR1 MNHEY and CDR2 SVGAGI. V lost 8 bases, J lost 5 bases, and 15 bases lay in between. The CDR3 runs 14 residues. The specimen was peripheral blood, collected 28 days after the second AZD1222 dose. The TCR sequence derives from an adult who received the AZD1222 COVID-19 vaccine. The chain uses TRBV6-5 and TRBJ2-2; perhaps TRBD1 as D (7 bases). CDR3 DNA: TGTGCCAGCGCAGGGGGAGGATTAACCGGGGAGCTGTTTTTT. Protein: CASAGGGLTGELFF.